Presented here are 14 T cell receptor beta chains from one specimen sequenced in a study of T-cell reconstitution after alpha-beta-depleted transplantation in children listed by TCRdb under 2016. Library generation was performed with PCR. Sequencing took place on an Illumina HiSeq 2500. Molecular barcoding was employed in the preparation of TCR libraries, with unique molecular identifiers being used to normalize TCRbeta repertoire quantification. TCRdb trimmed public reads at Q25 via fastp, called clones via MiXCR and kept in-frame beta chains. Identical CDR3 protein sequences are pooled into one entry, listed with their most common genes and DNA. For this sample the table gives over 550,000 distinct CDR3 sequences, of which about 10% were detected only once. About 4.3% of the sample is taken by the ten largest. The specimen was PBMCs from the stem cell graft donor, collected from the stem cell graft. The receptors shown here come from a human donor who donated a stem cell graft to a child with acute myeloid leukemia.

This clonotype was counted ten times or more. The V and J genes are TRBV20-1 and TRBJ2-6; TRBD2 might be the D (5 bases). The germline gives CDR1 DFQATT, CDR2 SNEGSKA (reference sequence). Trimming took 3 bases from V and 0 from J, leaving 6 bases between them. This CDR3 comprises 14 residues. CDR3 protein: CSARRDSGANVLTF. The CDR3 DNA reads TGCAGTGCTAGGAGGGACTCTGGGGCCAACGTCCTGACTTTC.

The V call is TRBV30, the J call TRBJ1-3; perhaps TRBD1 as D (6 bases). Between the trimmed V and J ends, which lost 6 bases and 4 bases, there was a span of 10 bases. Germline values: CDR1 GTSNPN, CDR2 SVGIG (reference sequence). The CDR3 is made up of 12 amino acids. The CDR3 here is CACTGSGNTIYF. The CDR3 DNA is TGTGCCTGTACAGGGTCAGGAAACACCATATATTTT.

This clonotype was seen a handful of times. The rearrangement links TRBV29-1 to TRBJ2-3; a weak D match, TRBD2 (5 bases). Germline loops: CDR1 SQVTM, CDR2 ANQGSEA. The V gene lost 3 bases and the J gene lost 0 bases, with 16 bases spanning the gap. The CDR3 consists of 16 residues. CDR3 loop: CSVDTRASRSTDTQYF. CDR3 in DNA: TGCAGCGTTGACACTCGCGCTAGCCGCAGCACAGATACGCAGTATTTT.

This clonotype was recorded a few times. The genes are TRBV20-1 and TRBJ2-2, with 8 bases identical to TRBD2. The CDR3 has 16 amino acids. CDR1 is DFQATT, CDR2 SNEGSKA, per germline (reference sequence). V shed 5 bases, J shed 5 bases, and the junction held 13 bases outside the gene matches. The CDR3 protein is CSALTPGTRPTGELFF. Here the CDR3 DNA reads TGCAGTGCTTTAACGCCCGGGACTAGACCAACCGGGGAGCTGTTTTTT.

This clonotype has at least ten counts. The CDR3 here is CASRDSRATDTQYF. As DNA, the CDR3 is TGTGCCAGCAGGGATTCTAGGGCAACAGATACGCAGTATTTT. The gene calls are TRBV28 and TRBJ2-3; D uncertain. V dropped 6 bases and J dropped 3 bases, with 13 bases sitting between them. This CDR3 region has 14 residues. Germline V lookup: CDR1 MDHEN, CDR2 SYDVKM.

CDR3: CASSYSGTPTYEQYF. CDR3 coding DNA: TGTGCCAGCAGTTACTCCGGGACACCTACCTACGAGCAGTACTTC. V gene TRBV6-5 combines with J gene TRBJ2-7, with D possibly matching TRBD1 (6 bases). The V end was cut by 0 bases, the J end by 2 bases, with 11 bases between. The germline V gene has CDR1 MNHEY and CDR2 SVGAGI. CDR3 size: 15 residues.

This clonotype was detected many times. The CDR3 sequence is CAISGGGPSQGEQYF. The CDR3 DNA reads TGTGCCATCAGCGGTGGCGGGCCATCCCAGGGCGAGCAGTACTTC. This chain links TRBV10-3 with TRBJ2-7; perhaps D is TRBD1 or TRBD2 (5 bases each). CDR1 ENHRY and CDR2 SYGVKD come from the germline V gene. The CDR3 covers 15 residues. Trimming pared 6 bases from V and 6 bases from J, leaving 21 bases between.

This clonotype was counted a few times. A junction boundary mismatches the germline segment, possibly from a read error. The chain joins TRBV7-7 to TRBJ1-2; D gene ambiguous. This CDR3 contains 19 residues. The V gene's germline CDR1 is SSHAT and CDR2 FNYEAQ (reference sequence). In DNA form, the CDR3 reads TGTGCTAGCAGCTTAGAACCGGGAGTTGGAGGGCGAAGCTACTATGGCTACACCTTC. It encodes CASSLEPGVGGRSYYGYTF.

The rearrangement joins TRBV7-9 to TRBJ1-2; D might be TRBD1 (6 bases). CDR3 length equals 14 residues. Trimming took off 4 bases at V and 8 bases at J, with 17 bases between the two ends. Germline assignment: CDR1 SEHNR and CDR2 FQNEAQ (reference sequence). The CDR3 spells CASSSRGGETGYTF. CDR3 DNA: TGTGCCAGCAGCTCAAGAGGGGGAGAGACGGGCTACACCTTC.

This chain links TRBV4-2 with TRBJ2-1, with 7 bases lining up with TRBD2. Trimming at V came to 1 base and at J to 8 bases, leaving 8 bases not matched to a gene. The germline V gene encodes CDR1 LGHNA and CDR2 YNFKEQ. This CDR3 region has 15 residues. The DNA of the CDR3 is TGTGCCAGCAGCCAAGGATGGGGAGGGATCGATGAGCAGTTCTTC. Protein: CASSQGWGGIDEQFF.

The J gene is TRBJ2-2, the V gene TRBV12-3 or TRBV12-4; 7 nucleotides align to TRBD1. The CDR3 totals 17 residues. The junction had 12 bases not matched to a gene; V was cut back by 6 bases and J by 2 bases. CDR3 loop: CASSLPRGQLNTGELFF. The CDR3 DNA reads TGTGCCAGCAGCCTGCCCCGGGGACAGTTAAACACCGGGGAGCTGTTTTTT.

The chain combines TRBV15 with TRBJ1-6; D is undetermined. Germline values: CDR1 LNHNV, CDR2 YYDKDF (reference sequence). Trimming shortened V by 5 bases and J by 6 bases, and 8 bases separated the two germline ends. The CDR3 runs 13 residues. This CDR3 is CATSERVNSPLHF. CDR3 bases: TGTGCCACCAGCGAGAGAGTTAATTCACCCCTCCACTTT.

This sequence joins TRBV20-1 and TRBJ2-3, with TRBD2 matching 8 bases. Trimming cost V 7 bases and J 2 bases; bases outside gene matches: 11. The germline gives CDR1 DFQATT, CDR2 SNEGSKA (reference sequence). The CDR3 spans 15 residues. Written as DNA, the CDR3 is TGCAGTGTCTCGTTGGTAGCGGGGACCACAGATACGCAGTATTTT. Protein sequence: CSVSLVAGTTDTQYF.

The rearrangement links TRBV7-2 to TRBJ2-7, with 8 bases lining up with TRBD2. From germline, CDR1 is SGHTA and CDR2 FQGNSA. The J segment lost 3 bases and the V segment lost 4 bases, leaving 5 bases of the junction unmatched. The CDR3 covers 14 residues. The CDR3 region is CASSSGLALYEQYF. The CDR3 DNA is TGTGCCAGCAGCTCAGGACTAGCCCTCTACGAGCAGTACTTC.